These 5 T cell receptor beta chains originate from one sample sequenced in a study of blood T cells in healthy people across ages. A second PCR, run for about 6 to 11 cycles, used a sample-barcoded 5' primer plus a J-beta primer mix. TCRdb passed the 5' RACE reads through MiXCR, listing each CDR3 protein once. The table has some 1,800,000 distinct CDR3 sequences, approximately 40% seen once; the top ten hold 20% to 25%. The sample taken for sequencing was blood. The source is a human donor in good health.

The rearrangement uses TRBV4-2 and TRBJ2-7, with D maybe TRBD2 (6 bases). CDR3 size: 16 residues. The V gene lost 0 bases and the J gene lost 1 base, with 13 bases spanning the gap. The germline V gene has CDR1 LGHNA and CDR2 YNFKEQ. CDR3 in amino acids: CASSQDSSGVSYEQYF. DNA of the CDR3: TGTGCCAGCAGCCAAGACTCCTCGGGGGTGTCCTACGAGCAGTACTTC.

Of note for this clonotype: Germline and junction disagree at one end, which may indicate a read error. The CDR3: CACSVTRTSGAPYEQYF. CDR3 bases: TGTGCCTGCAGCGTCACCCGGACTAGCGGGGCGCCTTACGAGCAGTACTTC. The chain carries TRBV11-2 and TRBJ2-7; TRBD2 aligns across 12 bases. CDR1 SGHAT and CDR2 FQNNGV come from the germline V gene. The CDR3 runs to 17 residues.

The CDR3 region is CASTDLRGIGGYTF. CDR3 nucleotide sequence: TGTGCCAGCACCGACCTGAGGGGAATTGGTGGCTACACCTTC. This rearrangement joins TRBV6-2 or TRBV6-3 to TRBJ1-2, with TRBD1 as a possible D gene (5 bases). This CDR3 spans 14 amino acids. Germline V gene data show CDR1 as MNHEY and CDR2 as SVGEGT. V lost 7 bases and J lost 7, with 19 bases in between.

The chain uses TRBV7-8 and TRBJ2-3; no firm D call. The ends were cut back, 2 bases at V and 4 bases at J, with 10 bases in the middle. Germline CDR1 is SGHVS and CDR2 is FQNEAQ. The CDR3 runs 14 residues. CDR3 nucleotide sequence: TGTGCCAGCAGCTTATCCGGGCGCGCAGATACGCAGTATTTT. Translating gives CASSLSGRADTQYF.

The V call is TRBV10-3, the J call TRBJ2-5; TRBD2 matches 10 bases. Trimming took 4 bases from V and 4 from J; bases not matched to a gene: 9. CDR3 size: 16 residues. CDR1 is ENHRY and CDR2 is SYGVKD in the germline V gene. The CDR3 is CAISASGGALGETQYF. The CDR3 nucleotides read TGTGCCATCAGTGCGAGCGGGGGGGCATTGGGAGAGACCCAGTACTTC.